The 18 T cell receptor beta chains given below trace back to one sample, sequenced in a study of T cell responses to AZD1222 COVID-19 vaccine. The method was immunoSEQ multiplex PCR; TCRdb's version includes in-frame clones alone and lacks a portion of them. The data contain 98,000 or so clones, approximately 86% of them seen just once; the ten biggest clones take up about 3.5%. Sequencing used peripheral blood, obtained on day 0 of AZD1222 vaccination. The source of these receptors is an adult in good health.

The chain links TRBV7-6 to TRBJ2-5; D may match TRBD1 or TRBD2 (5 bases each). This CDR3 contains 15 residues. The germline CDR1 and CDR2 sequences are SGHVS and FNYEAQ. V was cut by 4 bases and J by 7 bases, with 19 bases left in between. The CDR3 region has the DNA TGTGCCAGCAGCTCGACCATGGACTCAACAGGGACCCAGTACTTC. This encodes CASSSTMDSTGTQYF.

Of note for this clone: The sample has other DNA sequences that encode this CDR3 too. This chain connects TRBV4-2 to TRBJ2-5, with 11 bases that match TRBD2. Losses at the gene ends were 1 base for V and 4 bases for J; bases not matched to a gene: 5. In germline, CDR1 is LGHNA, CDR2 YNFKEQ. The CDR3 is made up of 16 amino acids. CDR3 bases: TGTGCCAGCAGCCAAGGGCTAGCGGGGGGCGGAGAGACCCAGTACTTC. Amino acids: CASSQGLAGGGETQYF.

The CDR3 protein is CASNRVGNTIYF. The CDR3 DNA follows: TGTGCCAGCAACAGAGTTGGAAACACCATATATTTT. The rearrangement links TRBV2 to TRBJ1-3, with no clear D. The germline V gene encodes CDR1 SNHLY and CDR2 FYNNEI. This CDR3 is 12 amino acids long. The V and J ends lost 7 bases and 3 bases respectively, with 7 bases between them.

This chain joins TRBV5-6 and TRBJ2-7, with TRBD2 matching over 11 bases. J was trimmed by 2 bases and V by 0 bases; bases with no gene match: 7. Per germline, CDR1 SGHDT and CDR2 YYEEEE. The length of the CDR3 is 17 residues. Written as DNA, the CDR3 is TGTGCCAGCAGCTTGGATACGTTAGCGGGGGGGCCCTACGAGCAGTACTTC. Translated, it gives CASSLDTLAGGPYEQYF.

This chain joins TRBV5-4 and TRBJ2-3; unclear D gene. Germline-derived CDR1 and CDR2 are SGHNT and YYREEE (reference sequence). The CDR3 covers 12 residues. V lost 4 bases to trimming and J lost 7 bases, with 10 bases between them. CDR3 sequence: CASSLDSYTQYF. CDR3 nucleotide sequence: TGTGCCAGCAGCCTTGACTCGTATACGCAGTATTTT.

V gene TRBV10-1 combines with J gene TRBJ1-1; no reliable D call. The CDR3 totals 13 residues. Trimming stripped 7 bases from V and 1 base from J, with 10 bases between. Germline-derived CDR1 and CDR2 are WNHNN and SYGVQD (reference sequence). The CDR3 region is CASKEDANTEAFF. The CDR3, as DNA: TGCGCCAGCAAAGAAGACGCGAACACTGAAGCTTTCTTT.

This chain connects TRBV7-2 to TRBJ2-3, with unresolved D. CDR3 size: 13 residues. V was pared by 8 bases and J by 2 bases, with 11 bases between. The germline CDR1 and CDR2 sequences are SGHTA and FQGNSA. The CDR3 reads CASGPILTDTQYF. For the CDR3, the DNA is TGTGCCAGCGGTCCTATCCTCACAGATACGCAGTATTTT.

The gene calls are TRBV27 and TRBJ2-1; no definite D call. V gave up 2 bases and J gave up 3 bases, with 11 bases separating them. The CDR3 sequence is 15 residues long. Germline CDR1 MNHEY, CDR2 SMNVEV (reference sequence). The CDR3, as DNA: TGTGCCAGCAGTTTAGTTGGGGTTAACTACAATGAGCAGTTCTTC. Protein product: CASSLVGVNYNEQFF.

In this sample, this clone turned up once. The sample holds other DNA sequences that translate to the same CDR3. The rearrangement links TRBV18 to TRBJ1-1; 9 bases are shared with TRBD1. The V gene end was trimmed by 4 bases and the J gene end by 4 bases; junction bases not matched to a gene: 4. Germline CDR1 reads KGHSH; CDR2 reads LQKENI. The CDR3 loop spans 14 amino acids. As DNA, the CDR3 is TGTGCCAGCTCACGGGGACAGGGCGGCACTGAAGCTTTCTTT. The encoded protein is CASSRGQGGTEAFF.

This clone showed up just once. This chain links TRBV5-6 with TRBJ1-2; D is perhaps TRBD1 (5 bases). The CDR3 is 15 amino acids. Germline CDR1 and CDR2: SGHDT and YYEEEE. Trimming left V 0 bases short and J 8 bases short, with 17 bases between. The CDR3 bases are TGTGCCAGCAGCTTGGGGTTCGGGGGTTCGCAGGGCTACACCTTC. This codes for CASSLGFGGSQGYTF. The entire variable domain, with the rest obtained from reference TRBV5-6 and TRBJ1-2, is as follows: DAGVTQSPTHLIKTRGQQVTLRCSPKSGHDTVSWYQQALGQGPQFIFQYYEEEERQRGNFPDRFSGHQFPNYSSELNVNALLLGDSALYLCASSLGFGGSQGYTFGSGTRLTVV.

The rearrangement joins TRBV7-9 to TRBJ1-4; TRBD1 matches 7 bases. Germline CDR1 reads SEHNR; CDR2 reads FQNEAQ (reference sequence). This CDR3 has 15 amino acids. V dropped 3 bases and J dropped 5; count of bases not matched to a gene: 6. CDR3 region: CASSFLGGGNEKLFF. CDR3 nucleotides: TGTGCCAGCAGCTTCTTAGGAGGGGGCAATGAAAAACTGTTTTTT.

This clone occurred a few times. The rearrangement uses TRBV27 and TRBJ1-2; D is possibly TRBD1 (5 bases). Deletions cut 10 bases from V and 1 base from J, with 13 bases between. The germline gives CDR1 MNHEY, CDR2 SMNVEV (reference sequence). This CDR3 is 13 amino acids long. The CDR3 region is CANLGQHNYGYTF. The CDR3 DNA follows: TGTGCCAACCTGGGGCAGCATAACTATGGCTACACCTTC.

This chain uses TRBV5-4 with TRBJ2-5; 7 bases line up with TRBD2. Germline CDR1 is SGHNT and CDR2 is YYREEE (reference sequence). The CDR3 consists of 13 residues. The V segment lost 4 bases and the J segment 4 bases; nucleotides outside the gene matches: 4. In DNA form, the CDR3 reads TGTGCCAGCAGCCCCTGGGGGGGAGAGACCCAGTACTTC. Protein sequence: CASSPWGGETQYF.

This clone was observed a single time. The chain is built from TRBV27 and TRBJ1-4; 7 nucleotides align to TRBD1. The CDR3 has 14 residues. The J segment lost 2 bases and the V segment lost 6 bases, leaving 3 bases of the junction unmatched. In germline, CDR1 is MNHEY, CDR2 SMNVEV (reference sequence). As DNA, the CDR3 is TGTGCCAGCAGCCAACAGGGGACTAATGAAAAACTGTTTTTT. This gives the protein CASSQQGTNEKLFF.

The V gene is TRBV11-3, the J gene TRBJ2-5, with 7 bases fitting TRBD1. The CDR3 sequence is 14 residues long. Trimming cost V 5 bases and J 7 bases; bases outside gene matches: 10. CDR1 is SGHNT, CDR2 YENEEA, per germline. In DNA, the CDR3 is TGTGCCAGCAGCGGGACAGCGTCCTGGGGGACCCAGTACTTC. It encodes CASSGTASWGTQYF.

This chain joins TRBV20-1 and TRBJ2-5; 11 positions match TRBD2. V dropped 3 bases and J dropped 3; count of bases not matched to a gene: 9. Germline CDR1 DFQATT, CDR2 SNEGSKA (reference sequence). The CDR3 length is 16 residues. The CDR3 nucleotides read TGCAGTGCTAGTACCCCCGGGACTAGCGGCAAAGAGACCCAGTACTTC. Its translation is CSASTPGTSGKETQYF.

The chain uses TRBV30 and TRBJ2-7; D not certain. V was trimmed by 0 bases and J by 7 bases, leaving 7 bases between them. The CDR3 spans 11 residues. Germline V lookup: CDR1 GTSNPN, CDR2 SVGIG (reference sequence). CDR3 region: CAWSVALEQYF. In DNA form, the CDR3 reads TGTGCCTGGAGTGTTGCTCTGGAGCAGTACTTC.

This chain links TRBV5-6 with TRBJ2-1; 8 positions agree with TRBD2. CDR3 length: 15 residues. After removal of 4 bases from V and 6 bases from J, the junction contained 9 bases not matched to a gene. Germline V gives CDR1 SGHDT, CDR2 YYEEEE. For the CDR3, the DNA is TGTGCCAGCAGCCCGACCGGACTAGCACTCAATGAGCAGTTCTTC. Translated: CASSPTGLALNEQFF.